The 5 T cell receptor beta chains listed next were all sequenced from one sample in a study. From the RT-PCR reads, TCRdb called clonotypes with MiXCR, one entry per CDR3 protein. The repertoire has about 680,000 distinct CDR3 sequences, around 14% of them found once; the top ten carry 3.6%. The sample taken for sequencing was memory CD4+ T cells from blood. These TCRs come from a female donor in good health, serving as a healthy control.

The J gene is TRBJ2-5, the V gene TRBV20-1; 8 bases map to TRBD2. CDR1 is DFQATT and CDR2 is SNEGSKA in the germline V gene (reference sequence). V lost 6 bases to trimming and J lost 0 bases; unmatched junction nucleotides: 9. The CDR3 totals 15 residues. The CDR3 sequence: CSATGRGANQETQYF. The DNA for the CDR3 is TGCAGTGCAACTGGGCGGGGGGCCAACCAAGAGACCCAGTACTTC.

In this sample, this clonotype turned up a few times. This rearrangement joins TRBV6-2 or TRBV6-3 to TRBJ2-1; perhaps TRBD1 as D (6 bases). The V gene's germline CDR1 is MNHEY and CDR2 SVGEGT. This CDR3 has 16 amino acids. V dropped 1 base and J dropped 1 base, with 11 bases sitting between them. In DNA form, the CDR3 reads TGTGCCAGCAGTTACTGGGGGCTTACGTCCTACAATGAGCAGTTCTTC. It is translated as CASSYWGLTSYNEQFF.

The rearrangement uses TRBV20-1 and TRBJ2-5, with D possibly being TRBD2 (5 bases). In germline, CDR1 is DFQATT, CDR2 SNEGSKA (reference sequence). Trimming shortened V by 4 bases and J by 5 bases, and 14 bases separated the two germline ends. This CDR3 is built from 13 residues. The CDR3 coding sequence is TGCAGTGCTAATGCGGGCCTGGGGGAGACCCAGTACTTC. Amino acids: CSANAGLGETQYF.

This clonotype was seen a few times. The V and J genes are TRBV11-2 and TRBJ2-2; D is possibly TRBD1 (6 bases). The CDR3 loop spans 15 amino acids. The germline CDR1 and CDR2 sequences are SGHAT and FQNNGV. Trimming shortened V by 3 bases and J by 4 bases, and 12 bases separated the two germline ends. CDR3 nucleotides: TGTGCCAGCAGCTTGGGGGACAAACGCACCGGGGAGCTGTTTTTT. This encodes CASSLGDKRTGELFF.

The J gene is TRBJ2-2, the V gene TRBV21-1; TRBD1, as called in the table, went unchecked against the DNA. TRBV21-1 is designated a pseudogene. This CDR3 spans 15 amino acids. The CDR3 DNA sequence: TGTGCCAGCAGCAAAGGGGGGGAGTGGACCGGGGAGCTGTTTTTT. Its translation: CASSKGGEWTGELFF.